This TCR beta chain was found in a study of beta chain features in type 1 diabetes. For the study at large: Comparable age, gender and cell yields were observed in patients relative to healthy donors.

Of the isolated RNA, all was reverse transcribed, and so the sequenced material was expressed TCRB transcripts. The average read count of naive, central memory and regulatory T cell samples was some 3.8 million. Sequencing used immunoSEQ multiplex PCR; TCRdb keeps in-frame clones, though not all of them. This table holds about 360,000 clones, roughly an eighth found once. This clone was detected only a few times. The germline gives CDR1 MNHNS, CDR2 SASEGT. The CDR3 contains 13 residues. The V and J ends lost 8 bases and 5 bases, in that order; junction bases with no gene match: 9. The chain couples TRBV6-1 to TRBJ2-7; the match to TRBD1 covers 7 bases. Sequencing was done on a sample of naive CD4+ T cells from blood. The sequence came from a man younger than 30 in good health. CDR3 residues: CASQSQGGHEQYF. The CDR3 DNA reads TGTGCCAGCCAATCCCAAGGGGGCCACGAGCAGTACTTC.